This TCR beta chain derives from a study of shared clonotypes between healthy human individuals. The wider study: Three plates each covered CD4 naive and memory; CD8 naive two, CD8 memory one. Study conclusions and caveats: Few donors limited the genetic and exposure-history diversity represented.

TCRdb keeps only in-frame clones here, not all; method: immunoSEQ multiplex PCR. The top ten hold under 2% of the sample, which has about 2.2 million clones, approximately 92% seen once. This CDR3 spans 11 amino acids. Germline-derived CDR1 and CDR2 are SNHLY and FYNNEI. As regards this clone: Its matching antigen is unknown. The junction differs from germline at one of its ends, possibly a read error.

Naive CD8 cells lacked CD45RO, underwent positive selection for CCR7 and left out terminally differentiated effector memory CD45RA+ cells. The receptor comes from a man aged 18 to 30 in good health. Some clones in this sample may be carry-over from other donors' samples. What was sequenced was naive CD8+ T cells from PBMCs. This chain uses TRBV2 with TRBJ2-7; 11 bases match TRBD2. The chain's CDR3 is CASRLGLADDF. The CDR3 nucleotides read TGTGCCAGCAGACTGGGACTAGCGGATGACTTC.